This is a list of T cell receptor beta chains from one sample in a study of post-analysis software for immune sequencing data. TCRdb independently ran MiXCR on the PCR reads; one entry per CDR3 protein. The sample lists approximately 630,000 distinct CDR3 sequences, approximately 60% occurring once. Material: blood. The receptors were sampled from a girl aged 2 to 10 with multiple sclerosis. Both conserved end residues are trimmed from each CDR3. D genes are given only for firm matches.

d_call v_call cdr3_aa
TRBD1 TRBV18 ASSLRDRGSYEQY
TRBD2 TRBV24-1 ATSDPPGTSGSGGEQF
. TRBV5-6 ASSSPGASDSYNEQF
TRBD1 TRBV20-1 SARTGGFGEQY
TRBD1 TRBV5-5 ASSFTTGGRGETQY
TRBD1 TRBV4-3 ASSQGTGIKYSYT
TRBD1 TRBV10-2 ASLQDRGHEQY
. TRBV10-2 ASSGRTAQNEQF
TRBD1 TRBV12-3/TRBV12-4 ASSLRSGGEQY
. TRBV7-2 ASSPPAPTYNEQF
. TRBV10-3 AISQTNTDYEQY
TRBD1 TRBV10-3 AITRTGENTGAF
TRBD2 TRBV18 ASSPTTSGKETQY
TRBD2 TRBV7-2 ASSLHPGLAESTDTQY
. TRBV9 ASSVGGRQETQY
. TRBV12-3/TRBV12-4 ASKGSNYGYT
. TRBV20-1 SARELVETQY
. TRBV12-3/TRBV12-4 ASSPRTADPTQY
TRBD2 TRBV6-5 ASSYSGGGGRASTDTQY
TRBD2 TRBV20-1 SARVPRGVQETQY
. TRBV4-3 ASSQDRRSTDTQY
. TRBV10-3 AISGIGGRYQETQY
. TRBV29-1 SAEGSLDNYGYT
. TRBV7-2 ASSLQDSQETQY
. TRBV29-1 SVVGLSYNEQF
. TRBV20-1 SASALKIYEQY
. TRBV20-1 SARGRGLDTEAF
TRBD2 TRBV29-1 SAENSGGTYEQY
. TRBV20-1 SARGDNPGQPQH
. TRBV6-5 ASSYSSEVETQY
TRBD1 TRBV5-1 ASTLQGLGTGARMNTEAF
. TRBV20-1 SASDQTAEQY
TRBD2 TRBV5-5 ASSLEGGSGADTQY
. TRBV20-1 SARDHTSPRETRY
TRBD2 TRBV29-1 SVRVLGLAEGGEQF
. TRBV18 ASSPKVTEAF
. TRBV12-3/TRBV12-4 ASSLAALGEQY